A single sample is the source of the 10 T cell receptor beta chains below, sequenced in a study of vaccination and CD4 T cells after COVID-19. These TCRs are of unknown antigen specificity. Treatment in this sample: roughly ten-day PBMC culture with coronavirus spike peptide pools or control peptides (ViraFEST assay). The Oncomine TCR Beta short-read assay was applied to DNA of cultured CD4+ T cells. TCRdb analysed the PCR reads with MiXCR anew, one entry per CDR3 protein. This table has approximately 21,000 distinct CDR3 sequences, roughly 50% appearing once. The sequenced sample was CD4+ T cells from blood, cultured in vitro. The receptors here all came from a human donor who had recovered from COVID-19.

This chain's CDR3 is CASSTTMTGRETQYF. CDR3 nucleotides: TGTGCCAGCAGTACGACAATGACAGGGAGGGAGACCCAGTACTTC. J is TRBJ2-5 and V is TRBV28; tentative D call: TRBD1 (7 bases). V was clipped by 5 bases and J by 5 bases, with 18 bases between them. Germline CDR1 and CDR2: MDHEN and SYDVKM. The CDR3 runs 15 residues.

There are a few counts of this clonotype. The CDR3 sequence is CASSKGPYYGYTF. In nucleotides, the CDR3 is TGTGCCAGCAGTAAGGGGCCCTACTATGGCTACACCTTC. V usage is TRBV6-1 and J usage is TRBJ1-2; D may be TRBD1 (5 bases). V shed 5 bases and J shed 3 bases, with 10 bases lying between them. This CDR3 has 13 amino acids. Germline V lookup: CDR1 MNHNS, CDR2 SASEGT.

This chain connects TRBV7-2 to TRBJ2-2; TRBD1 is a possible D gene (6 bases). The germline V gene encodes CDR1 SGHTA and CDR2 FQGNSA. The CDR3 covers 16 residues. V lost 5 bases and J lost 3, with 16 bases in between. The CDR3 bases are TGTGCCAGCAGCCTATACAGGGATCTCGACACCGGGGAGCTGTTTTTT. It is translated as CASSLYRDLDTGELFF.

This rearrangement joins TRBV6-5 to TRBJ1-5; 11 positions agree with TRBD1. CDR1 and CDR2 from the germline V gene are MNHEY and SVGAGI. V was pared by 4 bases and J by 2 bases, with 7 bases of the junction left unmatched. The CDR3 is 17 residues long. The CDR3 loop reads CASSSRTGGAGNQPQHF. The CDR3 bases are TGTGCCAGCAGTTCACGGACAGGGGGCGCTGGCAATCAGCCCCAGCATTTT.

The chain uses TRBV24-1 and TRBJ1-1; possibly TRBD1 for D (5 bases). Germline CDR1 and CDR2: KGHDR and SFDVKD. This CDR3 has 14 residues. V lost 5 bases and J lost 1, with 10 bases in between. CDR3 sequence: CATSAGGRNTEAFF. CDR3 DNA: TGTGCCACCAGTGCGGGGGGGAGGAACACTGAAGCTTTCTTT.

The chain combines TRBV6-1 with TRBJ2-3; 10 bases are shared with TRBD2. The junction had 14 bases not matched to a gene; V was cut back by 6 bases and J by 5 bases. CDR1 and CDR2 from the germline V gene are MNHNS and SASEGT. CDR3 length equals 17 residues. The CDR3 is CASSLYRSGGAGDTQYF. For the CDR3, the DNA is TGTGCCAGCAGCCTATATAGAAGCGGGGGGGCCGGAGATACGCAGTATTTT.

The CDR3 is CASSQDIVQGRYYGYTF. CDR3 in DNA: TGTGCCAGCAGCCAAGACATCGTACAGGGGCGTTACTATGGCTACACCTTC. The chain employs TRBV14 and TRBJ1-2; 7 bases agree with TRBD1. With V trimmed by 0 bases and J by 3 bases, 10 bases remained unmatched. The CDR3 contains 17 residues. Germline CDR1 and CDR2: SGHDN and FVKESK.

This clonotype was counted between two and nine times. The CDR3: CASRRTGQGVFYNSPLHF. CDR3 nucleotide sequence: TGTGCCAGCAGAAGGACGGGACAAGGGGTCTTTTATAATTCACCCCTCCACTTT. The chain combines TRBV6-1 with TRBJ1-6, with a weak D call TRBD1 (6 bases). CDR3 size: 18 residues. V was cut by 6 bases and J by 4 bases, with 22 bases left in between. CDR1 is MNHNS, CDR2 SASEGT, per germline.

This clonotype was detected only once. At one end, the junction sequence differs from germline, possibly due to a read error. The rearrangement uses TRBV4-3 and TRBJ2-1; weak D call: TRBD2 (6 bases). CDR1 is LGHNA, CDR2 YSLEER, per germline. This CDR3 region has 16 residues. The CDR3 here is CASGQEGRGGNNEQFF. DNA of the CDR3: TGCGCCAGCGGCCAGGAGGGTAGGGGCGGGAACAATGAGCAGTTCTTC.

This clonotype turned up a few times. The V gene is TRBV25-1, the J gene TRBJ2-3; TRBD2 agrees at 10 bases. In germline, CDR1 is MGHDK, CDR2 SYGVNS. Losses at the gene ends were 3 bases for V and 0 bases for J; bases not matched to a gene: 6. The CDR3 extends over 17 amino acids. The CDR3: CASSDPSGRASTDTQYF. Here the CDR3 DNA reads TGTGCCAGCAGTGATCCCAGCGGGAGGGCCAGCACAGATACGCAGTATTTT.